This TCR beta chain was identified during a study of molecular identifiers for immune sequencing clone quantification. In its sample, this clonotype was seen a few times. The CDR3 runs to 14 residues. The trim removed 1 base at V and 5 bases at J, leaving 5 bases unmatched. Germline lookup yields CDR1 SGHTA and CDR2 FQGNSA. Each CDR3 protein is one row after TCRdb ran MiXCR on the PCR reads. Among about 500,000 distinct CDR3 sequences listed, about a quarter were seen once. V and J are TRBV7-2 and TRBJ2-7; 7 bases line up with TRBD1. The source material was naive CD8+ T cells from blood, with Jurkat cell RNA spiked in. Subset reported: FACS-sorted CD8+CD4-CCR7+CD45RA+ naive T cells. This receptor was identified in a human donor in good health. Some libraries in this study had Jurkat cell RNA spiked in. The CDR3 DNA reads TGTGCCAGCAGCTTAGAGGGACAGAGTCACGAGCAGTACTTC. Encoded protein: CASSLEGQSHEQYF. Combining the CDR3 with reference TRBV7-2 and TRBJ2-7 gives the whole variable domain GAGVSQSPSNKVTEKGKDVELRCDPISGHTALYWYRQSLGQGLEFLIYFQGNSAPDKSGLPSDRFSAERTGGSVSTLTIQRTQQEDSAVYLCASSLEGQSHEQYFGPGTRLTVT.